One and the same sample provided the 9 T cell receptor beta chains below, sequenced in a study of control samples from healthy donors and cancer patients. Using immunoSEQ multiplex PCR, the repertoire was profiled, and TCRdb retains in-frame clones only, with some absent. This table has under 200,000 clones, 91% appearing once. Sequencing input: blood. The receptors derive from a woman younger than 45 in good health.

The chain carries TRBV7-2 and TRBJ2-7; 7 nucleotides agree with TRBD1. The junction had 14 bases not matched to a gene; V was cut back by 5 bases and J by 4 bases. The CDR3 totals 16 residues. Germline V lookup: CDR1 SGHTA, CDR2 FQGNSA. The CDR3 nucleotides read TGTGCCAGCAGCCTTATCCCGAGACAGGGAGCGTACGAGCAGTACTTC. Protein product: CASSLIPRQGAYEQYF.

The genes are TRBV19 and TRBJ2-3, with 8 bases fitting TRBD1. Germline loops: CDR1 LNHDA, CDR2 SQIVND (reference sequence). Trimming cost V 5 bases and J 1 base; bases outside gene matches: 8. CDR3 length equals 16 residues. CDR3 sequence: CASSPVPGQGTDTQYF. As DNA, the CDR3 is TGTGCCAGTAGTCCCGTTCCGGGACAGGGCACAGATACGCAGTATTTT.

The J gene is TRBJ1-3, the V gene TRBV14; D gene unclear. Trimming took 0 bases from V and 0 from J, leaving 3 bases between them. The CDR3 is 14 amino acids. CDR1 and CDR2 (germline): SGHDN, FVKESK. In DNA, the CDR3 is TGTGCCAGCAGCCAAGACTTCTCTGGAAACACCATATATTTT. Encoded protein: CASSQDFSGNTIYF.

This chain joins TRBV3-1 (or the pseudogene TRBV3-2) and TRBJ1-1; D uncertain. Germline V gene data show CDR1 as LGHDT and CDR2 as YNNKEL (reference sequence). V was cut by 3 bases and J by 0 bases, with 8 bases left in between. This CDR3 is built from 14 residues. The CDR3 loop is CASSHGPMNTEAFF. The CDR3 DNA is TGTGCCAGCAGCCACGGACCGATGAACACTGAAGCTTTCTTT.

V gene TRBV19 combines with J gene TRBJ2-1, with TRBD2 matching over 11 bases. The CDR3 is 15 amino acids. J was trimmed by 5 bases and V by 5 bases; bases with no gene match: 5. CDR1 is LNHDA and CDR2 is SQIVND in the germline V gene (reference sequence). CDR3 nucleotides: TGTGCCAGTAGTTCCCCGGGACTAGCGGACAATGAGCAGTTCTTC. Amino acid sequence: CASSSPGLADNEQFF.

V and J are TRBV19 and TRBJ1-5, with D perhaps matching TRBD1 (6 bases). This CDR3 has 15 residues. Trimming shortened V by 4 bases and J by 3 bases, and 13 bases separated the two germline ends. The germline gives CDR1 LNHDA, CDR2 SQIVND (reference sequence). As DNA, the CDR3 is TGTGCCAGTAGTACGGTAGGGGGGTCCAATCAGCCCCAGCATTTT. Translation gives CASSTVGGSNQPQHF.

CDR3 region: CASSQDRLNTGELFF. CDR3 bases: TGCGCCAGCAGCCAAGATCGGCTGAACACCGGGGAGCTGTTTTTT. The chain has TRBV4-3 and TRBJ2-2; D unclear. Germline V lookup: CDR1 LGHNA, CDR2 YSLEER. Trimming cost V 0 bases and J 1 base, with 6 bases left between them. The CDR3 contains 15 residues.

The chain carries TRBV7-2 and TRBJ1-1; a possible D gene is TRBD1 (5 bases). Germline V lookup: CDR1 SGHTA, CDR2 FQGNSA. V dropped 1 base and J dropped 5 bases, with 8 bases sitting between them. CDR3 length: 13 residues. CDR3 sequence (DNA): TGTGCCAGCAGCTTAGGCAGGACAACTGAAGCTTTCTTT. It specifies CASSLGRTTEAFF.

The chain links TRBV28 to TRBJ2-7, with 7 nucleotides matching TRBD1. With 1 base clipped from V and 4 bases from J, the junction kept 1 base outside the gene matches. The germline gives CDR1 MDHEN, CDR2 SYDVKM. This CDR3 region has 13 residues. The CDR3 region has the DNA TGTGCCAGCAGTTTATTCAGGGGGTACGAGCAGTACTTC. It is translated as CASSLFRGYEQYF. Based on the CDR3 plus reference TRBV28 and TRBJ2-7, the full variable domain is DVKVTQSSRYLVKRTGEKVFLECVQDMDHENMFWYRQDPGLGLRLIYFSYDVKMKEKGDIPEGYSVSREKKERFSLILESASTNQTSMYLCASSLFRGYEQYFGPGTRLTVT.